The 16 T cell receptor beta chains given below trace back to one sample, sequenced in a study of Graves' ophthalmopathy and Graves' hyperthyroidism. Amplification targeted the TCR beta CDR3 regions, with RNA transcripts as the source material. HTBI primers served in a first-round RT-PCR, which a second-round multiplex PCR followed. TCRdb recomputed calls from the multiplex PCR reads with MiXCR, one row per CDR3 protein. The sample contains under 200,000 distinct CDR3 sequences, roughly two fifths of which appear only once. The specimen sequenced was peripheral blood. These receptors came from a woman aged 40 to 50 with Graves' ophthalmopathy.

The rearrangement joins TRBV6-2 or TRBV6-3 to TRBJ2-2; D is possibly TRBD2 (5 bases). Per the germline V gene, CDR1 is MNHEY and CDR2 is SVGEGT. The CDR3 has 15 residues. Trimming took off 7 bases at V and 4 bases at J, with 16 bases between the two ends. The CDR3 sequence: CASTSARASTGELFF. Here the CDR3 DNA reads TGTGCCAGCACTTCGGCGAGGGCAAGCACCGGGGAGCTGTTTTTT.

This clonotype has at least ten counts. This chain links TRBV6-1 with TRBJ1-5; D might be TRBD1 (5 bases). V lost 4 bases to trimming and J lost 7 bases, with 8 bases between them. The CDR3 has 12 amino acids. Germline lookup yields CDR1 MNHNS and CDR2 SASEGT. The CDR3 DNA reads as TGTGCCAGCAGTGGGGGGGGACAGCCCCAGCATTTT. This translates into CASSGGGQPQHF.

This chain joins TRBV24-1 and TRBJ2-2, with D possibly being TRBD1 (5 bases). CDR3 size: 16 residues. V lost 4 bases and J 3 bases, leaving 14 bases between the germline ends. The germline V gene has CDR1 KGHDR and CDR2 SFDVKD. The CDR3 bases are TGTGCCACCAGTGACGGGCAGGGCGGAGACACCGGGGAGCTGTTTTTT. Protein: CATSDGQGGDTGELFF.

This clonotype appeared a few times. The rearrangement joins TRBV6-2 or TRBV6-3 to TRBJ2-7; 8 bases align to TRBD1. Trimming took 5 bases from V and 2 from J; bases not matched to a gene: 5. The CDR3 runs 14 residues. Germline CDR1 reads MNHEY; CDR2 reads SVGEGT. CDR3 in amino acids: CASSRQGQTYEQYF. CDR3 nucleotide sequence: TGTGCCAGCAGTCGACAGGGGCAAACCTACGAGCAGTACTTC.

This clonotype was recorded many times. The chain joins TRBV20-1 to TRBJ2-7; 7 bases map to TRBD1. CDR3 length equals 12 residues. V lost 6 bases to trimming and J lost 4 bases; unmatched junction nucleotides: 6. Germline CDR1 is DFQATT and CDR2 is SNEGSKA (reference sequence). The CDR3 DNA reads as TGCAGTGCCGACAGGGTAGGGTACGAGCAGTACTTC. It translates to CSADRVGYEQYF.

At least ten counts were recorded for this clonotype. The rearrangement links TRBV4-1 to TRBJ2-5; 7 bases are shared with TRBD1. Looked up from germline, CDR1 is MGHRA and CDR2 is YSYEKL. This CDR3 contains 15 residues. After removal of 2 bases from V and 5 bases from J, the junction contained 8 bases not matched to a gene. CDR3 sequence: CASSQRQGGRETQYF. The CDR3, as DNA: TGCGCCAGCAGCCAAAGACAGGGTGGGCGGGAGACCCAGTACTTC.

Ten or more counts support this clonotype. The chain carries TRBV7-9 and TRBJ2-5; a weak D match, TRBD2 (6 bases). CDR1 is SEHNR, CDR2 FQNEAQ, per germline (reference sequence). The CDR3 sequence is 15 residues long. The V gene lost 3 bases and the J gene lost 4 bases, with 15 bases spanning the gap. For the CDR3, the DNA is TGTGCCAGCAGCTTCCCCTCTAGCGCAGGAGAGACCCAGTACTTC. Encoded protein: CASSFPSSAGETQYF.

On this clonotype itself: The junction shows a germline mismatch at one end, possibly a read error. The J gene is TRBJ1-2, the V gene TRBV28; 8 bases are shared with TRBD1. Per the germline V gene, CDR1 is MDHEN and CDR2 is SYDVKM. CDR3 length: 13 amino acids. This chain's CDR3 is CATSDGQGRGYTF. As DNA, the CDR3 is TGTGCCACCAGTGATGGACAGGGTCGTGGCTACACCTTC.

Many counts were recorded for this clonotype. A much bigger clone sits one base away, suggesting this may be a read error. The J gene is TRBJ2-2, the V gene TRBV6-2 or TRBV6-3, with a possible D match to TRBD2 (6 bases). Germline CDR1 MNHEY, CDR2 SVGEGT. The V and J ends lost 0 bases and 5 bases respectively, with 25 bases between them. This CDR3 has 20 amino acids. DNA for the CDR3: TGTGCCAGCAGTTACTCTCGGATGGGGGGACCATCGACCTCTACCGGGGAGCTGTTTTTT. This codes for CASSYSRMGGPSTSTGELFF.

Ten or more counts support this clonotype. The V gene is TRBV20-1, the J gene TRBJ1-2; a possible D gene is TRBD1 (6 bases). Looked up from germline, CDR1 is DFQATT and CDR2 is SNEGSKA (reference sequence). Trimming removed 0 bases at V and 8 bases at J, with 22 bases between. The CDR3 contains 16 residues. CDR3 sequence (DNA): TGCAGTGCTAGAGATTGGACAGAACTATGGCTACACGGCTACACCTTC. It translates to CSARDWTELWLHGYTF.

The chain uses TRBV25-1 and TRBJ2-5, with 10 bases fitting TRBD1. Looked up from germline, CDR1 is MGHDK and CDR2 is SYGVNS. V lost 4 bases and J lost 5; bases outside the gene matches: 7. This CDR3 is 15 amino acids long. The CDR3 DNA reads as TGTGCCAGCAGTGGAGGACAGGGGGGCCGGGAGACCCAGTACTTC. This encodes CASSGGQGGRETQYF.

The chain has TRBV7-9 and TRBJ2-5, with D hard to call. V was cut by 11 bases and J by 7 bases, with 14 bases left in between. The CDR3 is 11 residues long. CDR1 is SEHNR, CDR2 FQNEAQ, per germline (reference sequence). CDR3 sequence reads: CALLARWTQYF. CDR3 DNA: TGTGCCCTGCTGGCCCGCTGGACCCAGTACTTC.

This clonotype showed up many times. This sequence joins TRBV11-2 and TRBJ2-7; TRBD2 agrees at 10 bases. The trim removed 3 bases at V and 4 bases at J, leaving 15 bases unmatched. CDR3 length: 18 amino acids. CDR1 is SGHAT, CDR2 FQNNGV, per germline. The chain's CDR3 is CASSFRSGRPFLSYEQYF. The CDR3 DNA is TGTGCCAGCAGCTTTCGTAGCGGGAGGCCATTTCTTTCTTACGAGCAGTACTTC. The whole variable domain, filled in from reference TRBV11-2 and TRBJ2-7, reads EAGVAQSPRYKIIEKRQSVAFWCNPISGHATLYWYQQILGQGPKLLIQFQNNGVVDDSQLPKDRFSAERLKGVDSTLKIQPAKLEDSAVYLCASSFRSGRPFLSYEQYFGPGTRLTVT.

Comments on this clonotype: At one boundary the junction diverges from the germline segment, which might be a read error. The chain links TRBV7-8 to TRBJ2-5; weak D call: TRBD2 (5 bases). This CDR3 is 13 amino acids long. Looked up from germline, CDR1 is SGHVS and CDR2 is FQNEAQ. The chain's CDR3 is CASSLGRVQTRYF. Here the CDR3 DNA reads TGTGCCAGCAGCTTAGGGCGGGTTCAGACCCGGTACTTC.

At least ten counts were recorded for this clonotype. This chain uses TRBV3-1 with TRBJ1-1, with D possibly matching TRBD1 (5 bases). The CDR3 runs to 13 residues. Germline V gives CDR1 LGHDT, CDR2 YNNKEL (reference sequence). Trimming cost V 2 bases and J 4 bases, with 8 bases left between them. In DNA form, the CDR3 reads TGTGCCAGCAGCCAACGAGGGGTCACTGAAGCTTTCTTT. Protein product: CASSQRGVTEAFF.

This clonotype was seen at least ten times. The V gene is TRBV7-2, the J gene TRBJ2-7; 10 nucleotides match TRBD2. CDR1 and CDR2 (germline): SGHTA, FQGNSA. The V gene end was trimmed by 3 bases and the J gene end by 2 bases; junction bases not matched to a gene: 4. This CDR3 comprises 15 residues. CDR3 nucleotide sequence: TGTGCCAGCAGCTTGACTAGCGGGTTCACCTACGAGCAGTACTTC. This encodes CASSLTSGFTYEQYF.